The clone carrying this T cell receptor beta chain was observed a few times. As yet, its antigen is unknown. RNA transcripts served as the template for amplifying TCR beta CDR3 regions. An initial round of RT-PCR targeting the TCR CDR3 relied on the HTBI primer set. TCRdb re-called the multiplex PCR reads with MiXCR, one entry per CDR3 protein. The sample records more than 650,000 distinct CDR3 sequences, around 15% being singletons. CDR3 length: 16 residues. V lost 8 bases and J lost 1, with 20 bases in between. The study defined stable Graves' hyperthyroidism as no ophthalmopathy progression within 18 months. PBMCs came from 8.5 to 10 ml fresh peripheral blood. This sample is part of a study of T cells in Graves' hyperthyroidism and ophthalmopathy. General study findings and limits: Ophthalmopathy stood apart from stable hyperthyroidism in a 13 V-J model.

Sequencing was performed on blood. This TCR was sampled from a woman under 30 with Graves' hyperthyroidism. V gene TRBV12-3 or TRBV12-4 combines with J gene TRBJ1-1; D is unclear. The CDR3: CASLGIGNRGNTEAFF. The CDR3 DNA sequence: TGTGCCAGCTTAGGGATAGGGAACCGGGGGAACACTGAAGCTTTCTTT.